The 32 T cell receptor beta chains reported below all come from one sample, sequenced in a study of blood T cell repertoires in COVID-19. Method: immunoSEQ multiplex PCR; TCRdb's copy keeps in-frame clones and lacks some. Of about 220,000 clones detected, 82% appear once; the ten largest clones hold under 3.5%. The specimen sequenced was PBMCs or T cells enriched from blood (not recorded which). These receptors came from a woman aged 60-70 years who had recovered from COVID-19.

The chain carries TRBV9 and TRBJ2-1, with unresolved D. Germline CDR1 SGDLS, CDR2 YYNGEE. V shed 0 bases and J shed 0 bases, with 7 bases lying between them. This CDR3 contains 15 residues. CDR3 region: CASSVDLPSYNEQFF. CDR3 bases: TGTGCCAGCAGCGTAGATCTCCCCTCCTACAATGAGCAGTTCTTC.

The chain couples TRBV7-2 to TRBJ1-2; D is undetermined. Trimming removed 1 base from V and 3 bases from J, with 12 bases in between. The germline V gene encodes CDR1 SGHTA and CDR2 FQGNSA. This CDR3 is 15 amino acids long. CDR3 loop: CASSLVGGGDYGYTF. The CDR3 nucleotides read TGTGCCAGCAGCTTAGTCGGCGGTGGCGACTATGGCTACACCTTC. Supplemented by reference TRBV7-2 and TRBJ1-2, the full variable domain reads GAGVSQSPSNKVTEKGKDVELRCDPISGHTALYWYRQSLGQGLEFLIYFQGNSAPDKSGLPSDRFSAERTGGSVSTLTIQRTQQEDSAVYLCASSLVGGGDYGYTFGSGTRLTVV.

This clone has only one observation. This chain joins TRBV18 and TRBJ1-1; TRBD1 matches at 11 bases. The CDR3 length is 18 residues. Germline trimming cut 2 bases from V and 0 bases from J; bases unmatched to any gene: 8. CDR1 KGHSH and CDR2 LQKENI come from the germline V gene. The CDR3 here is CASSPRAGQGAMNTEAFF. DNA of the CDR3: TGTGCCAGCTCACCAAGGGCCGGACAGGGGGCCATGAACACTGAAGCTTTCTTT.

The chain is built from TRBV14 and TRBJ2-7; 7 bases are shared with TRBD1. Per the germline V gene, CDR1 is SGHDN and CDR2 is FVKESK. The CDR3 loop spans 13 amino acids. J gave up 9 bases and V 0 bases, and 5 bases lay outside the gene matches. In DNA, the CDR3 is TGTGCCAGCAGCCAAGATAGGTACAGGGGGCAGTACTTC. Translating gives CASSQDRYRGQYF.

The chain employs TRBV29-1 and TRBJ1-4; 8 bases are shared with TRBD1. The CDR3 is made up of 14 amino acids. CDR1 SQVTM and CDR2 ANQGSEA come from the germline V gene. With 6 bases clipped from V and 5 bases from J, the junction kept 8 bases outside the gene matches. Here the CDR3 reads CSVVQGAGNEKLFF. The CDR3 DNA reads as TGCAGCGTGGTCCAGGGGGCAGGGAATGAAAAACTGTTTTTT.

This clone was picked up one time. The chain carries TRBV5-1 and TRBJ2-1; D perhaps matches TRBD1 (6 bases). The germline CDR1 and CDR2 sequences are SGHRS and YFSETQ. CDR3 length: 15 amino acids. The ends were cut back, 3 bases at V and 9 bases at J, with 19 bases in the middle. The CDR3 region is CASSSGTLATGEQFF. In DNA, the CDR3 is TGCGCCAGCAGCTCCGGGACATTAGCTACAGGTGAGCAGTTCTTC.

The genes are TRBV5-4 and TRBJ2-2; 10 positions match TRBD2. V was pared by 0 bases and J by 1 base, with 0 bases of the junction left unmatched. The CDR3 extends over 16 amino acids. Germline V lookup: CDR1 SGHNT, CDR2 YYREEE (reference sequence). CDR3 in amino acids: CASSLGLAGNTGELFF. The CDR3 nucleotides read TGTGCCAGCAGCTTGGGACTAGCGGGGAACACCGGGGAGCTGTTTTTT.

The V call is TRBV19, the J call TRBJ1-4; 8 nucleotides agree with TRBD1. The CDR3 covers 18 residues. Trimming removed 2 bases from V and 8 bases from J; junction bases left unmatched: 16. Germline CDR1 and CDR2: LNHDA and SQIVND (reference sequence). The CDR3 sequence: CASSIFPPRRGLGEKLFF. CDR3 coding DNA: TGTGCCAGTAGTATATTCCCCCCCCGCAGGGGGCTGGGAGAAAAACTGTTTTTT.

This chain joins TRBV3-1 (or the pseudogene TRBV3-2) and TRBJ2-1, with D possibly matching TRBD2 (5 bases). CDR1 LGHDT and CDR2 YNNKEL come from the germline V gene (reference sequence). V was trimmed by 3 bases and J by 1 base, leaving 10 bases between them. The CDR3 consists of 15 residues. The CDR3 coding sequence is TGTGCCAGCAGCCAGTTTGAGGGATCCTACAATGAGCAGTTCTTC. Protein product: CASSQFEGSYNEQFF.

This clone occurred a few times. The chain uses TRBV9 and TRBJ2-5, with 7 bases matching TRBD2. The germline CDR1 and CDR2 sequences are SGDLS and YYNGEE. V was clipped by 0 bases and J by 1 base; unmatched bases: 12. The CDR3 length is 18 residues. The CDR3 DNA reads TGTGCCAGCAGCGTAGCCACTCACTCTAGCGGAACCCAAGAGACCCAGTACTTC. Protein product: CASSVATHSSGTQETQYF. The full variable domain, completed using reference TRBV9 and TRBJ2-5, is DSGVTQTPKHLITATGQRVTLRCSPRSGDLSVYWYQQSLDQGLQFLIQYYNGEERAKGNILERFSAQQFPDLHSELNLSSLELGDSALYFCASSVATHSSGTQETQYFGPGTRLLVL.

The genes are TRBV9 and TRBJ2-3, with 7 bases identical to TRBD1. Germline V CDR1 and CDR2: SGDLS, YYNGEE. With V trimmed by 2 bases and J by 9 bases, 6 bases remained unmatched. The CDR3 runs to 13 residues. For the CDR3, the DNA is TGTGCCAGCAGCGTCGAAGACAGGGCCACGCAGTATTTT. The encoded protein is CASSVEDRATQYF.

This clone appeared once. V is TRBV6-2 or TRBV6-3 and J is TRBJ2-7; the match to TRBD2 covers 12 bases. The CDR3 extends over 14 amino acids. Per the germline V gene, CDR1 is MNHEY and CDR2 is SVGEGT. The ends lost 6 bases at V and 3 bases at J; junction bases unmatched: 3. In DNA form, the CDR3 reads TGTGCCAGCAGCGTGACTAGCGGGGGCTACGAGCAGTACTTC. Translation gives CASSVTSGGYEQYF.

The chain links TRBV7-9 to TRBJ1-5; D possibly corresponds to TRBD1 (6 bases). There are 15 residues in the CDR3. The germline V gene has CDR1 SEHNR and CDR2 FQNEAQ (reference sequence). Trimming removed 1 base from V and 4 bases from J, with 11 bases in between. This CDR3 is CASSLGRGTNQPQHF. The CDR3 nucleotides read TGTGCCAGCAGCTTAGGCAGGGGCACGAATCAGCCCCAGCATTTT. The complete variable domain, with remaining parts taken from reference TRBV7-9 and TRBJ1-5, reads DTGVSQNPRHKITKRGQNVTFRCDPISEHNRLYWYRQTLGQGPEFLTYFQNEAQLEKSRLLSDRFSAERPKGSFSTLEIQRTEQGDSAMYLCASSLGRGTNQPQHFGDGTRLSIL.

V and J are TRBV19 and TRBJ1-1; 7 nucleotides agree with TRBD1. The ends lost 5 bases at V and 4 bases at J; junction bases unmatched: 10. CDR1 LNHDA and CDR2 SQIVND come from the germline V gene (reference sequence). This CDR3 has 15 residues. The CDR3: CASSPGQVGSTEAFF. The CDR3 nucleotides read TGTGCCAGTAGTCCCGGACAGGTAGGGAGCACTGAAGCTTTCTTT.

The rearrangement joins TRBV28 to TRBJ1-5, with D uncertain. V was cut by 10 bases and J by 0 bases, with 13 bases left in between. Germline CDR1 is MDHEN and CDR2 is SYDVKM. This CDR3 region has 14 residues. The CDR3 loop is CATEGELSNQPQHF. In DNA form, the CDR3 reads TGTGCCACCGAGGGTGAACTTAGCAATCAGCCCCAGCATTTT.

This rearrangement joins TRBV5-1 to TRBJ1-6; 7 positions match TRBD1. Germline V CDR1 and CDR2: SGHRS, YFSETQ. J lost 3 bases, V lost 3 bases, and 6 bases had no gene match. This CDR3 comprises 16 residues. CDR3 nucleotide sequence: TGCGCCAGCAGCTCTACAGGGACAGTCTATAATTCACCCCTCCACTTT. The encoded protein is CASSSTGTVYNSPLHF.

The CDR3 is CASSQPGQEHGYTF. CDR3 bases: TGTGCCAGCAGCCAACCGGGACAGGAGCATGGCTACACCTTC. The chain recombines TRBV4-2 with TRBJ1-2; 8 bases map to TRBD1. Germline V gives CDR1 LGHNA, CDR2 YNFKEQ. V gave up 2 bases and J gave up 6 bases; unmatched junction bases: 5. This CDR3 region has 14 residues.

The chain recombines TRBV5-1 with TRBJ2-5, with TRBD2 identical over 7 bases. The V segment lost 6 bases and the J segment 5 bases; nucleotides outside the gene matches: 13. Germline V gene sequence: CDR1 SGHRS, CDR2 YFSETQ. The CDR3 spans 15 residues. DNA for the CDR3: TGCGCCAGCATCAATGGCGGGGGTTCCCACGAGACCCAGTACTTC. Its protein product is CASINGGGSHETQYF.

The V and J genes are TRBV18 and TRBJ1-3; D gene uncertain. CDR3 size: 13 residues. V lost 8 bases and J lost 0, with 8 bases in between. Per the germline V gene, CDR1 is KGHSH and CDR2 is LQKENI. The CDR3 here is CASAADSGNTIYF. The CDR3 bases are TGTGCCAGCGCGGCGGACTCTGGAAACACCATATATTTT.

This clone was picked up one time. The genes are TRBV2 and TRBJ2-5, with TRBD2 matching over 8 bases. The CDR3 is 14 amino acids. CDR1 is SNHLY and CDR2 is FYNNEI in the germline V gene. Trimming at V came to 3 bases and at J to 2 bases, leaving 2 bases not matched to a gene. The CDR3: CASSDSGGQETQYF. The CDR3 nucleotides are TGTGCCAGCAGTGATTCGGGGGGGCAAGAGACCCAGTACTTC.

The chain links TRBV27 to TRBJ1-1; TRBD1 is a possible D gene (6 bases). The CDR3 has 18 amino acids. Trimming removed 2 bases at V and 3 bases at J, with 22 bases between. Germline V gene sequence: CDR1 MNHEY, CDR2 SMNVEV (reference sequence). The CDR3 DNA sequence: TGTGCCAGCAGTTTAGGGGGCATACAGGGAGCCAGGGACACTGAAGCTTTCTTT. Protein sequence: CASSLGGIQGARDTEAFF.

This sequence joins TRBV7-3 and TRBJ2-7; 8 bases match TRBD1. The V and J ends lost 5 bases and 2 bases, in that order; junction bases with no gene match: 26. Germline-derived CDR1 and CDR2 are SGHTA and FQGTGA. The CDR3 runs to 21 residues. The CDR3 DNA reads as TGTGCCAGCAGCCCTAGGGGCTACGGACAGGGAGGAAGGGGCGTTCCCTACGAGCAGTACTTC. Its protein is CASSPRGYGQGGRGVPYEQYF.

The chain uses TRBV19 and TRBJ2-3; D call uncertain. Germline values: CDR1 LNHDA, CDR2 SQIVND (reference sequence). With 7 bases removed from V and 0 bases from J, the gap between germline ends came to 14 bases. The CDR3 is made up of 15 amino acids. DNA of the CDR3: TGTGCCAGTAAATCCTTAACGACTAGCACAGATACGCAGTATTTT. Residues: CASKSLTTSTDTQYF.

The J gene is TRBJ1-2, the V gene TRBV7-2; no firm D call. V was shortened by 3 bases and J by 6 bases, with 17 bases between the two germline ends. Looked up from germline, CDR1 is SGHTA and CDR2 is FQGNSA. CDR3 length: 15 amino acids. CDR3 sequence reads: CASSLHPSLGDGYTF. CDR3 sequence (DNA): TGTGCCAGCAGCTTGCACCCGTCCCTGGGAGATGGCTACACCTTC.

The chain links TRBV2 to TRBJ1-4, with D possibly matching TRBD1 (5 bases). The CDR3 sequence is 15 residues long. V lost 5 bases to trimming and J lost 8 bases, with 18 bases between them. CDR1 and CDR2 (germline): SNHLY, FYNNEI. The CDR3 sequence: CASSPRGGGGEKLFF. DNA of the CDR3: TGTGCCAGCAGTCCCCGGGGCGGGGGAGGGGAAAAACTGTTTTTT.

The V and J genes are TRBV7-7 and TRBJ2-2, with a possible D match to TRBD1 (10 bases). CDR3 length: 21 residues. From germline, CDR1 is SSHAT and CDR2 FNYEAQ (reference sequence). V was trimmed by 3 bases and J by 5 bases, leaving 31 bases between them. CDR3 sequence (DNA): TGTGCCAGCAGCTTCGCCCCGGACAGGGGGGGGCGCGCGGGAGGGACCGGGGAGCTGTTTTTT. It codes for CASSFAPDRGGRAGGTGELFF.

The chain links TRBV5-1 to TRBJ2-2, with D unclear. CDR1 is SGHRS, CDR2 YFSETQ, per germline. Trimming removed 1 base at V and 0 bases at J, with 10 bases between. This CDR3 is built from 16 residues. CDR3 sequence reads: CASSLNLGANTGELFF. The CDR3 DNA follows: TGCGCCAGCAGCTTGAATCTGGGCGCGAACACCGGGGAGCTGTTTTTT.

The CDR3 nucleotides are TGTGCCAGCAGCTGGTCCTATAGCACAGATACGCAGTATTTT. It specifies CASSWSYSTDTQYF. This sequence joins TRBV7-8 and TRBJ2-3; D is unclear. V lost 4 bases and J 0 bases, leaving 8 bases between the germline ends. CDR1 and CDR2 from the germline V gene are SGHVS and FQNEAQ. This CDR3 has 14 residues.

This clone occurred once. The rearrangement uses TRBV30 and TRBJ1-6; no definite D call. Trimming removed 2 bases from V and 10 bases from J, with 12 bases in between. The CDR3 is made up of 13 amino acids. Germline V lookup: CDR1 GTSNPN, CDR2 SVGIG (reference sequence). The CDR3 spells CAWSTTGGSPLHF. The CDR3 region has the DNA TGTGCCTGGAGTACGACCGGAGGATCACCCCTCCACTTT. Combining the CDR3 with reference TRBV30 and TRBJ1-6 gives the whole variable domain SQTIHQWPATLVQPVGSPLSLECTVEGTSNPNLYWYRQAAGRGLQLLFYSVGIGQISSEVPQNLSASRPQDRQFILSSKKLLLSDSGFYLCAWSTTGGSPLHFGNGTRLTVT.

CDR3 residues: CASTPRLADHEQYF. CDR3 coding DNA: TGCGCCAGCACCCCCCGACTAGCGGACCACGAGCAGTACTTC. V gene TRBV10-2 combines with J gene TRBJ2-7; 9 bases are shared with TRBD2. CDR1 and CDR2 from the germline V gene are WSHSY and SAAADI. Trimming cost V 7 bases and J 5 bases; bases outside gene matches: 9. This CDR3 region has 14 residues.

J is TRBJ2-7 and V is TRBV9, with 8 nucleotides matching TRBD2. Losses at the gene ends were 3 bases for V and 3 bases for J; bases not matched to a gene: 8. The CDR3 runs 15 residues. CDR1 is SGDLS, CDR2 YYNGEE, per germline. The DNA of the CDR3 is TGTGCCAGCAGCGAGGGACTAGTGGGCCTCTACGAGCAGTACTTC. As protein: CASSEGLVGLYEQYF.

V usage is TRBV11-3 and J usage is TRBJ2-2; 7 nucleotides line up with TRBD2. The length of the CDR3 is 17 residues. The ends lost 3 bases at V and 2 bases at J; junction bases unmatched: 9. The germline V gene encodes CDR1 SGHNT and CDR2 YENEEA. CDR3 protein: CASSFGRTGYNTGELFF. The CDR3 bases are TGTGCCAGCAGCTTCGGGAGGACGGGGTATAACACCGGGGAGCTGTTTTTT.